A selection of T cell receptor beta chains follows, all from one sample in a study of shared clonotypes between healthy human individuals. Sequencing used immunoSEQ multiplex PCR; TCRdb keeps in-frame clones, though not all of them. The table shows over 700,000 clones, with over 55% occurring only once. Material for sequencing was memory CD4+ T cells sorted from blood. These receptors were obtained from a woman in her 30s in good health. Both conserved end residues are part of each CDR3. A D gene is named only where the DNA matches it firmly. Clone size, where shown, is once, few, many, or a class for clones that have expanded.

v_call	d_call	j_call	clone_size	cdr3_aa	cdr3_nt
TRBV6-1	NA	TRBJ2-7	few	CASSEGPGHLYEQYF	TGTGCCAGCAGTGAGGGTCCGGGACACCTCTACGAGCAGTACTTC
TRBV6-1	TRBD1	TRBJ1-2	few	CASSELGTAYDGYTF	TGTGCCAGCAGTGAACTGGGGACAGCGTATGATGGCTACACCTTC
TRBV19	TRBD2	TRBJ2-3	NA	CASSIVLAGGPWGDTQYF	TGTGCCAGTAGTATAGTACTAGCGGGAGGGCCGTGGGGAGATACGCAGTATTTT
TRBV9	NA	TRBJ1-2	many	CASSVSGNNYGYTF	TGTGCCAGCAGCGTATCCGGGAACAACTATGGCTACACCTTC
TRBV10-2	NA	TRBJ1-5	NA	CASSSLISNQPQHF	TGCGCCAGCAGTTCCCTGATTAGCAATCAGCCCCAGCATTTT
TRBV10-3	NA	TRBJ2-7	NA	CAITGDSAYEQYF	TGTGCCATCACCGGGGACTCCGCCTACGAGCAGTACTTC
TRBV7-9	NA	TRBJ2-5	NA	CASSLEGRWQGETQYF	TGTGCCAGCAGCTTGGAAGGACGGTGGCAGGGGGAGACCCAGTACTTC
TRBV15	NA	TRBJ2-1	NA	CATMLGLPDYNEQFF	TGTGCCACCATGTTGGGGTTACCGGACTACAATGAGCAGTTCTTC
TRBV7-9	NA	TRBJ2-5	NA	CASSLSDGETQYF	TGTGCCAGCAGCTTATCGGACGGGGAGACCCAGTACTTC
TRBV10-3	TRBD2	TRBJ2-1	few	CAGSALGTSSNNEQFF	TGTGCCGGTAGTGCTTTAGGGACTAGTAGTAACAATGAGCAGTTCTTC
TRBV7-2	NA	TRBJ1-5	NA	CASSLGRDQPQHF	TGTGCCAGCAGCTTAGGCCGGGATCAGCCCCAGCATTTT
TRBV7-9	NA	TRBJ2-3	NA	CASSGGALANTDTQYF	TGTGCCAGCAGCGGGGGGGCTTTAGCCAACACAGATACGCAGTATTTT
TRBV7-9	TRBD2	TRBJ2-1	NA	CASSVSGRAAYLFREQFF	TGTGCCAGCAGCGTCAGCGGGAGAGCAGCTTATTTGTTCCGTGAGCAGTTCTTC
TRBV19	TRBD2	TRBJ2-2	NA	CASSPGGSTGELFF	TGTGCCAGTAGTCCCGGGGGGAGCACCGGGGAGCTGTTTTTT
TRBV5-4	NA	TRBJ2-3	NA	CASSLADSTDTQYF	TGTGCCAGCAGCTTGGCCGACAGCACAGATACGCAGTATTTT
TRBV6-5	TRBD1	TRBJ2-7	NA	CASTWGQGGYEQYF	TGTGCCAGCACTTGGGGACAGGGGGGTTACGAGCAGTACTTC
TRBV7-2	NA	TRBJ2-5	NA	CASSLVLVLETQYF	TGTGCCAGCAGCTTAGTCCTAGTATTAGAGACCCAGTACTTC
TRBV5-1	NA	TRBJ1-4	NA	CASSFPGGDEKLFF	TGCGCCAGCAGCTTTCCCGGTGGGGATGAAAAACTGTTTTTT
TRBV6-5	NA	TRBJ2-5	NA	CASSISQTGETQYF	TGTGCCAGCAGCATCTCCCAGACGGGCGAGACCCAGTACTTC
TRBV27	NA	TRBJ2-3	NA	CASRPRPSSLDTQYF	TGTGCCAGCAGACCCAGACCCTCCAGCTTGGATACGCAGTATTTT
TRBV15	NA	TRBJ1-4	NA	CATSASLGAKSEKLFF	TGTGCCACCAGCGCTTCTTTAGGGGCTAAGAGTGAAAAACTGTTTTTT
TRBV19	NA	TRBJ1-1	NA	CASTEVMNTEAFF	TGTGCCAGTACTGAGGTTATGAACACTGAAGCTTTCTTT
TRBV11-2	TRBD2	TRBJ2-7	NA	CASSLQSAGGTYYEQYF	TGTGCCAGCAGCTTACAATCTGCGGGGGGGACCTACTACGAGCAGTACTTC
TRBV23-1	NA	TRBJ2-5	NA	CASSQSGTPNMETQYF	TGCGCCAGCAGTCAATCCGGGACACCCAATATGGAGACCCAGTACTTC
TRBV4-1	TRBD2	TRBJ2-7	NA	CASSRALAGDGEQYF	TGCGCCAGCAGTCGGGCTCTAGCGGGAGATGGCGAGCAGTACTTC
TRBV27	NA	TRBJ1-1	NA	CASSLSNPKTTEAFF	TGTGCCAGCAGTTTATCGAACCCCAAGACCACTGAAGCTTTCTTT
TRBV28	NA	TRBJ1-1	few	CASSPRVTVNTEAFF	TGTGCCAGCAGTCCTCGAGTCACCGTGAACACTGAAGCTTTCTTT
TRBV18	NA	TRBJ1-1	NA	CASSRETADTEAFF	TGTGCCAGCTCACGAGAGACAGCAGACACTGAAGCTTTCTTT
TRBV29-1	NA	TRBJ2-7	NA	CSVEAPNSDVYEQYF	TGCAGCGTTGAAGCCCCGAACAGTGATGTATACGAGCAGTACTTC
TRBV6-5	NA	TRBJ1-2	NA	CASSPGVGQGYGYTF	TGTGCCAGCAGTCCAGGGGTTGGGCAGGGCTATGGCTACACCTTC
TRBV5-1	NA	TRBJ2-3	NA	CASSLTVGIGDTDTQYF	TGCGCCAGCAGCTTAACGGTGGGAATAGGGGACACAGATACGCAGTATTTT
TRBV7-2	NA	TRBJ2-1	NA	CASSLFKGSYNEQFF	TGTGCCAGCAGCTTATTCAAGGGGTCCTACAATGAGCAGTTCTTC
TRBV21-1	NA	TRBJ2-4	NA	CASSKGGEQFDTKYF	TGTGCCAGCAGCAAAGGGGGGGAGCAGTTCGATACCAAGTACTTC
TRBV11-3	NA	TRBJ1-1	NA	CASSSDRSPGNTEAFF	TGTGCCAGCAGCTCGGACCGCTCGCCAGGGAACACTGAAGCTTTCTTT
TRBV10-3	NA	TRBJ2-1	few	CAISGSQNNEQFF	TGTGCCATCAGTGGTTCCCAGAACAATGAGCAGTTCTTC
TRBV5-1	TRBD1	TRBJ1-4	NA	CAIRKIRIRGRVTNEKLFF	TGCGCCATCCGGAAAATAAGAATCAGGGGGCGTGTAACTAATGAAAAACTGTTTTTT
TRBV19	TRBD2	TRBJ2-2	NA	CANLAGGPGTGELFF	TGTGCCAATCTAGCGGGAGGGCCTGGCACCGGGGAGCTGTTTTTT
TRBV4-1	NA	TRBJ2-5	NA	CASSQVGTPIRETQYF	TGCGCCAGCAGCCAAGTCGGGACTCCGATCAGGGAGACCCAGTACTTC
TRBV28	NA	TRBJ2-1	many	CASSLFLNEQFF	TGTGCCAGCAGTCTCTTCTTGAATGAGCAGTTCTTC
TRBV10-1	NA	TRBJ2-7	few	CASSEGGRDEQYF	TGCGCCAGCAGTGAGGGGGGCCGCGACGAGCAGTACTTC
TRBV6-1	NA	TRBJ2-6	once	CASSDTRPFSGANVLTF	TGTGCCAGCAGTGATACCCGACCGTTCTCTGGGGCCAACGTCCTGACTTTC
TRBV4-2	NA	TRBJ1-1	once	CASSQVWTEANTEAFF	TGTGCCAGCAGCCAAGTTTGGACAGAAGCAAATACTGAAGCTTTCTTT
TRBV27	NA	TRBJ2-2	once	CATQKGQPNTGELFF	TGTGCCACCCAAAAGGGGCAGCCGAACACCGGGGAGCTGTTTTTT
TRBV18	NA	TRBJ2-1	NA	CASSPRDGSSYNEQFF	TGTGCCAGCTCACCACGGGACGGAAGCTCCTACAATGAGCAGTTCTTC
TRBV18	NA	TRBJ2-5	NA	CASSPLRGQETQYF	TGTGCCAGCTCGCCCCTTAGGGGACAAGAGACCCAGTACTTC
TRBV18	NA	TRBJ1-6	NA	CASSPERDSPLHF	TGTGCCAGCTCACCAGAGCGAGATTCACCCCTCCACTTT
TRBV2	TRBD1	TRBJ2-7	NA	CASRPRDRSSYEQYF	TGTGCCAGCAGGCCTCGGGACAGGAGCTCCTACGAGCAGTACTTC
TRBV1	NA	TRBJ2-3	few	CTSSQKTSERTDTQYF	TGCACCAGCAGCCAGAAAACTAGCGAACGCACAGATACGCAGTATTTT
TRBV18	NA	TRBJ1-1	few	CASSPGQAALDTEAFF	TGTGCCAGCTCACCAGGGCAGGCAGCATTGGACACTGAAGCTTTCTTT
TRBV7-6	TRBD2	TRBJ2-7	NA	CASSNTLGLAANQKVYEQYF	TGTGCCAGCAGCAATACCCTCGGACTAGCGGCAAATCAAAAAGTCTACGAGCAGTACTTC
TRBV9	NA	TRBJ1-1	NA	CASGRAWNTEAFF	TGTGCCAGCGGGAGGGCTTGGAACACTGAAGCTTTCTTT
TRBV5-4	TRBD1	TRBJ1-1	NA	CASSLTGGDPEAFF	TGTGCCAGCAGCTTGACAGGGGGGGACCCTGAAGCTTTCTTT
TRBV5-5	NA	TRBJ1-1	few	CASSLAAALTEAFF	TGTGCCAGCAGCTTGGCCGCAGCCCTCACTGAAGCTTTCTTT